The T cell receptor beta chain under discussion was sequenced for a study of regulatory T cells in long-lasting Graves disease. Study-wide results and caveats: The number of shared public clonotypes was higher in persistent patients (fewer than 3,000) than new patients (966).

The germline CDR1 and CDR2 sequences are MGHRA and YSYEKL. The CDR3 is 13 amino acids. Trimming stripped 8 bases from V and 4 bases from J, with 11 bases between. This clonotype was seen more than once but under ten times. The antigen remains unidentified. Indicated time point: persistent/refractory GD, antithyroid drugs over 5 years with positive TRAb. PBMC-extracted RNA yielded the TCR library. CDR3-region Arm-PCR and iRepertoire HTBI primers produced the TCR beta libraries. TCRdb reprocessed the multiplex PCR reads via MiXCR and lists one record per CDR3 protein. Among roughly 400,000 distinct CDR3 sequences listed, around 23% were seen once.

The origin of this receptor is a female donor with Graves disease. The chain employs TRBV4-1 and TRBJ2-2; D ambiguous. The sequencing here drew on peripheral blood mononuclear cells (PBMCs), taken when the disease was refractory, from a patient treated with antithyroid drugs. The CDR3 nucleotides are TGCGCCAGCTCCAGCTCCCCCACCGGGGAGCTGTTTTTT. Protein sequence: CASSSSPTGELFF.